These 20 T cell receptor beta chains were all obtained from the same sample, sequenced in a study of technical replicates of blood from a few donors. Some clones are missing from TCRdb's copy, which holds only in-frame ones; the method was immunoSEQ multiplex PCR. In the table there are approximately 88,000 clones, around 94% of which are singletons. The specimen was T cells isolated from PBMCs. All receptors come from a human donor in good health.

The chain links TRBV7-3 to TRBJ2-7; D uncertain. The CDR3 extends over 15 amino acids. The ends were cut back, 2 bases at V and 6 bases at J, with 17 bases in the middle. Germline loops: CDR1 SGHTA, CDR2 FQGTGA. The CDR3 DNA is TGTGCCAGCAGCTTATTCGGTCTGGTCTCTGGCGAGCAGTACTTC. This translates into CASSLFGLVSGEQYF.

The chain joins TRBV7-2 to TRBJ2-3; TRBD2 agrees at 8 bases. Per the germline V gene, CDR1 is SGHTA and CDR2 is FQGNSA. Trimming removed 5 bases from V and 2 bases from J; junction bases left unmatched: 9. The CDR3 runs 16 residues. CDR3 nucleotides: TGTGCCAGCAGCAGACTAGCGTTCACCACCACAGATACGCAGTATTTT. Amino acids: CASSRLAFTTTDTQYF.

The chain is built from TRBV29-1 and TRBJ1-1, with TRBD1 matching 8 bases. V shed 5 bases and J 0 bases; nucleotides not matched to a gene: 5. The CDR3 has 14 residues. CDR1 and CDR2 (germline): SQVTM, ANQGSEA. CDR3 in amino acids: CSVRPGGLNTEAFF. CDR3 DNA sequence: TGCAGCGTTCGGCCAGGGGGCTTGAACACTGAAGCTTTCTTT. The full variable domain, its missing parts supplied by reference TRBV29-1 and TRBJ1-1, is SAVISQKPSRDICQRGTSLTIQCQVDSQVTMMFWYRQQPGQSLTLIATANQGSEATYESGFVIDKFPISRPNLTFSTLTVSNMSPEDSSIYLCSVRPGGLNTEAFFGQGTRLTVV.

The chain joins TRBV19 to TRBJ2-6; 7 bases are shared with TRBD1. This CDR3 is 15 amino acids long. Germline V lookup: CDR1 LNHDA, CDR2 SQIVND (reference sequence). With V trimmed by 5 bases and J by 1 base, 2 bases remained unmatched. The CDR3 nucleotides are TGTGCCAGTAGTCGACAGGGTTCTGGGGCCAACGTCCTGACTTTC. Translating gives CASSRQGSGANVLTF. Drawing the rest from reference TRBV19 and TRBJ2-6, the complete variable domain is DGGITQSPKYLFRKEGQNVTLSCEQNLNHDAMYWYRQDPGQGLRLIYYSQIVNDFQKGDIAEGYSVSREKKESFPLTVTSAQKNPTAFYLCASSRQGSGANVLTFGAGSRLTVL.

This sequence joins TRBV19 and TRBJ1-5, with 9 bases aligning to TRBD1. Germline CDR1 is LNHDA and CDR2 is SQIVND (reference sequence). CDR3 length equals 16 residues. The V gene end was trimmed by 3 bases and the J gene end by 2 bases; junction bases not matched to a gene: 5. The CDR3 here is CASSMGTGFGNQPQHF. As DNA, the CDR3 is TGTGCCAGTAGTATGGGGACAGGGTTCGGCAATCAGCCCCAGCATTTT.

This clone is a singleton in its sample. The chain links TRBV28 to TRBJ1-1, with a possible D match to TRBD1 (5 bases). The CDR3 totals 14 residues. The germline gives CDR1 MDHEN, CDR2 SYDVKM. V dropped 3 bases and J dropped 4 bases, with 12 bases sitting between them. CDR3 sequence reads: CASSFFQGVTEAFF. The DNA of the CDR3 is TGTGCCAGCAGTTTTTTTCAGGGTGTCACTGAAGCTTTCTTT.

This sequence joins TRBV9 and TRBJ2-1, with TRBD2 as a possible D gene (6 bases). V lost 0 bases to trimming and J lost 0 bases, with 19 bases between them. Germline CDR1 is SGDLS and CDR2 is YYNGEE. The CDR3 sequence is 19 residues long. The CDR3 sequence is CASSVDPNSGWSSYNEQFF. The CDR3 coding sequence is TGTGCCAGCAGCGTAGACCCCAATAGCGGTTGGAGCTCCTACAATGAGCAGTTCTTC.

The chain employs TRBV28 and TRBJ1-4, with 11 bases aligning to TRBD1. This CDR3 has 14 residues. CDR1 is MDHEN, CDR2 SYDVKM, per germline. With V trimmed by 5 bases and J by 8 bases, 4 bases remained unmatched. The CDR3 DNA reads as TGTGCCAGCAGTCTGGACAGGGGGCCCGAAAAACTGTTTTTT. Its translation is CASSLDRGPEKLFF.

The chain carries TRBV2 and TRBJ2-7, with 7 bases aligning to TRBD2. The V and J ends lost 5 bases and 3 bases, in that order; junction bases with no gene match: 1. This CDR3 contains 12 residues. Germline loops: CDR1 SNHLY, CDR2 FYNNEI. CDR3 sequence: CASSWGGYEQYF. The CDR3 coding sequence is TGTGCCAGCAGTTGGGGGGGCTACGAGCAGTACTTC.

The V call is TRBV9, the J call TRBJ2-1; tentative D call: TRBD2 (5 bases). In germline, CDR1 is SGDLS, CDR2 YYNGEE. The CDR3 is 15 residues long. V was clipped by 0 bases and J by 6 bases, with 13 bases between them. The CDR3 spells CASSVGLGRGNEQFF. The CDR3 DNA sequence: TGTGCCAGCAGCGTAGGTCTAGGTCGGGGCAATGAGCAGTTCTTC.

V gene TRBV28 combines with J gene TRBJ1-2, with D unresolved. The germline gives CDR1 MDHEN, CDR2 SYDVKM. Trimming removed 3 bases at V and 8 bases at J, with 13 bases between. This CDR3 has 13 amino acids. CDR3 protein: CASSLKDGVGYTF. DNA of the CDR3: TGTGCCAGCAGTTTGAAAGATGGAGTGGGCTACACCTTC.

The chain joins TRBV2 to TRBJ1-5; 8 bases align to TRBD1. This CDR3 is built from 16 residues. Germline loops: CDR1 SNHLY, CDR2 FYNNEI. V lost 7 bases to trimming and J lost 4 bases; unmatched junction nucleotides: 12. CDR3 residues: CASTKDRAELNQPQHF. In DNA form, the CDR3 reads TGTGCCAGCACAAAGGACAGGGCGGAACTAAATCAGCCCCAGCATTTT. The full variable domain, its missing parts supplied by reference TRBV2 and TRBJ1-5, is EPEVTQTPSHQVTQMGQEVILRCVPISNHLYFYWYRQILGQKVEFLVSFYNNEISEKSEIFDDQFSVERPDGSNFTLKIRSTKLEDSAMYFCASTKDRAELNQPQHFGDGTRLSIL.

V and J are TRBV7-2 and TRBJ2-4, with D possibly matching TRBD1 (6 bases). The CDR3 length is 15 residues. CDR1 and CDR2 from the germline V gene are SGHTA and FQGNSA. V was shortened by 2 bases and J by 8 bases, with 16 bases between the two germline ends. CDR3 coding DNA: TGTGCCAGCAGCTTAACCGGCCTAGACAGGTACATTCAGTACTTC. This sequence encodes CASSLTGLDRYIQYF.

The chain links TRBV9 to TRBJ2-3; 7 bases map to TRBD2. The CDR3 covers 14 residues. J was trimmed by 4 bases and V by 2 bases; bases with no gene match: 4. Germline CDR1 reads SGDLS; CDR2 reads YYNGEE. The CDR3 loop is CASSVSGVADTQYF. DNA of the CDR3: TGTGCCAGCAGCGTGAGCGGGGTTGCAGATACGCAGTATTTT.

The genes are TRBV7-9 and TRBJ2-1; 16 nucleotides match TRBD2. The CDR3 contains 18 residues. From germline, CDR1 is SEHNR and CDR2 FQNEAQ (reference sequence). The ends lost 4 bases at V and 7 bases at J; junction bases unmatched: 10. CDR3 nucleotides: TGTGCCAGCAGCTCCCTCGGGACTAGCGGGGGGGCAGGGAATGAGCAGTTCTTC. The encoded protein is CASSSLGTSGGAGNEQFF.

The J gene is TRBJ1-2, the V gene TRBV7-9; TRBD1 matches at 8 bases. The V and J ends lost 7 bases and 1 base, in that order; junction bases with no gene match: 17. Germline V gives CDR1 SEHNR, CDR2 FQNEAQ (reference sequence). This CDR3 has 18 amino acids. This CDR3 reads CASTLTGGGEVRNYGYTF. CDR3 in DNA: TGTGCCAGCACCCTAACAGGGGGTGGTGAGGTTCGTAACTATGGCTACACCTTC.

V and J are TRBV10-2 and TRBJ2-3; 12 positions agree with TRBD2. In germline, CDR1 is WSHSY, CDR2 SAAADI. This CDR3 contains 15 residues. The ends lost 6 bases at V and 4 bases at J; junction bases unmatched: 5. The CDR3 is CASSPTSGSADTQYF. The CDR3 DNA sequence: TGCGCCAGCAGCCCGACTAGCGGGAGTGCAGATACGCAGTATTTT.

The V gene is TRBV7-8, the J gene TRBJ2-7; 10 bases are a match to TRBD1. There are 16 residues in the CDR3. From germline, CDR1 is SGHVS and CDR2 FQNEAQ. The trim removed 5 bases at V and 2 bases at J, leaving 9 bases unmatched. CDR3 sequence reads: CASSLRPGTGAYEQYF. The DNA of the CDR3 is TGTGCCAGCAGCCTGAGACCCGGGACAGGGGCCTACGAGCAGTACTTC. Drawing the rest from reference TRBV7-8 and TRBJ2-7, the complete variable domain is GAGVSQSPRYKVAKRGQDVALRCDPISGHVSLFWYQQALGQGPEFLTYFQNEAQLDKSGLPSDRFFAERPEGSVSTLKIQRTQQEDSAVYLCASSLRPGTGAYEQYFGPGTRLTVT.

The J gene is TRBJ1-1, the V gene TRBV10-3, with TRBD1 matching 7 bases. Germline CDR1 is ENHRY and CDR2 is SYGVKD. With V trimmed by 4 bases and J by 4 bases, 15 bases remained unmatched. The CDR3 consists of 17 residues. The CDR3 region has the DNA TGTGCCATCAGTGGCGAGCAAGGGGGCCAACGGGGCACTGAAGCTTTCTTT. Translated, it gives CAISGEQGGQRGTEAFF.

There are a few counts of this clone. The genes are TRBV10-1 and TRBJ1-5; 12 bases fit TRBD1. The CDR3 extends over 15 amino acids. Germline CDR1 and CDR2: WNHNN and SYGVQD (reference sequence). V gave up 6 bases and J gave up 3 bases; unmatched junction bases: 3. The CDR3 region is CASSPGQGANQPQHF. The CDR3 DNA follows: TGCGCCAGCAGCCCGGGACAGGGGGCCAATCAGCCCCAGCATTTT.